One and the same sample provided the 17 T cell receptor beta chains below, sequenced in a study of OX40 agonist ivuxolimab in advanced cancers. Clones were read by immunoSEQ multiplex PCR, and TCRdb kept only the in-frame ones, dropping some. The sample lists roughly 50,000 clones; 80% to 90% were seen once. Sequenced here: CD4+ or CD8+ T cells sorted from blood, sampled in a trial of the OX40 agonist ivuxolimab. These receptors were obtained from an adult with an advanced solid tumor such as melanoma, head and neck, liver or kidney cancer.

This chain joins TRBV27 and TRBJ2-3; the match to TRBD2 covers 10 bases. The CDR3 totals 17 residues. V lost 5 bases and J lost 0; bases outside the gene matches: 8. The germline V gene has CDR1 MNHEY and CDR2 SMNVEV (reference sequence). CDR3 in DNA: TGTGCCAGCAGTATTGATAGGACTAGCGGTAGCACAGATACGCAGTATTTT. This translates into CASSIDRTSGSTDTQYF.

This chain connects TRBV2 to TRBJ2-4, with 10 bases lining up with TRBD1. Trimming took 5 bases from V and 7 from J; bases not matched to a gene: 5. Germline V gene sequence: CDR1 SNHLY, CDR2 FYNNEI. This CDR3 has 14 residues. CDR3 protein: CASSPSDRGNIQYF. In DNA form, the CDR3 reads TGTGCCAGCAGTCCATCGGACAGGGGGAACATTCAGTACTTC.

The chain has TRBV27 and TRBJ2-2; D is possibly TRBD1 (5 bases). The germline V gene encodes CDR1 MNHEY and CDR2 SMNVEV (reference sequence). The CDR3 runs 15 residues. Deletions cut 1 base from V and 5 bases from J, with 11 bases between. CDR3 coding DNA: TGTGCCAGCAGTTTATTAGGGGCGCGGACCGGGGAGCTGTTTTTT. Amino acid sequence: CASSLLGARTGELFF.

The chain is built from TRBV5-6 and TRBJ1-1; no firm D call. CDR3 length: 13 residues. Trimming took 0 bases from V and 4 from J, leaving 7 bases between them. Germline V lookup: CDR1 SGHDT, CDR2 YYEEEE. CDR3 sequence (DNA): TGTGCCAGCAGCTTGGCTGGCCCCACTGAAGCTTTCTTT. This codes for CASSLAGPTEAFF.

In nucleotides, the CDR3 is TGCGCCAGCAGCCCTTGGGCAGGGCCCCTCGGCTTCTATGGCTACACCTTC. Amino acid sequence: CASSPWAGPLGFYGYTF. The genes are TRBV4-1 and TRBJ1-2; TRBD1 might be the D (5 bases). Trimming left V 4 bases short and J 4 bases short, with 22 bases between. The CDR3 loop spans 17 amino acids. Germline assignment: CDR1 MGHRA and CDR2 YSYEKL.

V and J are TRBV5-4 and TRBJ1-1, with D maybe TRBD1 (5 bases). V lost 3 bases, J lost 1 base, and 7 bases lay in between. The CDR3 is 13 amino acids. The germline V gene has CDR1 SGHNT and CDR2 YYREEE (reference sequence). The DNA of the CDR3 is TGTGCCAGCAGCTGGGGCGGGAACACTGAAGCTTTCTTT. This sequence encodes CASSWGGNTEAFF. Full variable domain (remainder filled in from reference TRBV5-4 and TRBJ1-1): ETGVTQSPTHLIKTRGQQVTLRCSSQSGHNTVSWYQQALGQGPQFIFQYYREEENGRGNFPPRFSGLQFPNYSSELNVNALELDDSALYLCASSWGGNTEAFFGQGTRLTVV.

The chain has TRBV27 and TRBJ1-1; tentatively, D is TRBD1 (5 bases). Germline lookup yields CDR1 MNHEY and CDR2 SMNVEV (reference sequence). This CDR3 region has 13 residues. The V and J ends lost 5 bases and 5 bases respectively, with 12 bases between them. The CDR3 protein is CASSPGARTEAFF. As DNA, the CDR3 is TGTGCCAGCAGTCCCGGGGCGAGGACTGAAGCTTTCTTT.

The genes are TRBV6-6 and TRBJ2-1, with D perhaps being TRBD1 or TRBD2 (5 bases each). The V gene's germline CDR1 is MNHNY and CDR2 SVGAGI (reference sequence). The V end was cut by 2 bases, the J end by 4 bases, with 6 bases between. The CDR3 is 13 amino acids. The CDR3 DNA follows: TGTGCCAGCAGTTACGGGGGATACAATGAGCAGTTCTTC. Translation: CASSYGGYNEQFF.

DNA of the CDR3: TGTGCCAGCAGTTGGGGACAACTGAACACTGAAGCTTTCTTT. This translates into CASSWGQLNTEAFF. This chain uses TRBV6-5 with TRBJ1-1; maybe TRBD1 (6 bases). From germline, CDR1 is MNHEY and CDR2 SVGAGI. The V and J ends lost 4 bases and 0 bases respectively, with 9 bases between them. The CDR3 consists of 14 residues.

This clone was counted a few times. The chain recombines TRBV7-2 with TRBJ2-7; D is unclear. Germline CDR1 reads SGHTA; CDR2 reads FQGNSA. The V gene lost 1 base and the J gene lost 2 bases, with 3 bases spanning the gap. CDR3 size: 12 residues. The CDR3 DNA sequence: TGTGCCAGCAGCTTAGGGGCCTACGAGCAGTACTTC. Amino acids: CASSLGAYEQYF.

Judged by abundance, this clone is medium-sized. The rearrangement joins TRBV29-1 to TRBJ2-2, with unresolved D. Germline values: CDR1 SQVTM, CDR2 ANQGSEA. Trimming took 3 bases from V and 4 from J, leaving 6 bases between them. CDR3 length: 12 amino acids. The CDR3 here is CSVDKGTGELFF. The CDR3 coding sequence is TGCAGCGTTGATAAGGGCACCGGGGAGCTGTTTTTT.

The chain joins TRBV18 to TRBJ2-7, with D perhaps assigned TRBD1 or TRBD2 (5 bases each). V dropped 3 bases and J dropped 2 bases, with 14 bases sitting between them. The CDR3 has 15 residues. Germline V gene lookup returns CDR1 KGHSH and CDR2 LQKENI. As DNA, the CDR3 is TGTGCCAGCTCACCCGGGACGGGCCGTACCTACGAGCAGTACTTC. This gives the protein CASSPGTGRTYEQYF. The full variable domain, in which reference TRBV18 and TRBJ2-7 provide the parts outside the CDR3, is NAGVMQNPRHLVRRRGQEARLRCSPMKGHSHVYWYRQLPEEGLKFMVYLQKENIIDESGMPKERFSAEFPKEGPSILRIQQVVRGDSAAYFCASSPGTGRTYEQYFGPGTRLTVT.

The rearrangement joins TRBV11-3 to TRBJ1-1, with D possibly being TRBD1 (5 bases). Trimming shortened V by 3 bases and J by 4 bases, and 18 bases separated the two germline ends. In germline, CDR1 is SGHNT, CDR2 YENEEA. The CDR3 spans 16 residues. The CDR3 nucleotides are TGTGCCAGCAGCTTGCGGGACTCGGGCGTTGGCACTGAAGCTTTCTTT. Encoded protein: CASSLRDSGVGTEAFF.

This chain links TRBV9 with TRBJ2-3; no clear D gene. Germline values: CDR1 SGDLS, CDR2 YYNGEE. V was shortened by 0 bases and J by 4 bases, with 3 bases between the two germline ends. This CDR3 has 12 residues. CDR3 sequence reads: CASSVGPDTQYF. CDR3 coding DNA: TGTGCCAGCAGCGTAGGTCCAGATACGCAGTATTTT.

This clone appeared a single time. The chain couples TRBV15 to TRBJ1-1; no definite D call. This CDR3 is built from 11 residues. Germline V gene lookup returns CDR1 LNHNV and CDR2 YYDKDF (reference sequence). V lost 8 bases to trimming and J lost 8 bases, with 12 bases between them. Written as DNA, the CDR3 is TGTGCCACCTCCAAGGGTTCCGAAGCTTTCTTT. This sequence encodes CATSKGSEAFF.

The chain has TRBV4-3 and TRBJ2-1; 8 bases are shared with TRBD2. Per the germline V gene, CDR1 is LGHNA and CDR2 is YSLEER. V lost 2 bases and J lost 9; bases outside the gene matches: 9. The CDR3 length is 15 residues. Here the CDR3 reads CASSQLWRGAGEQFF. The CDR3 region has the DNA TGCGCCAGCAGCCAACTCTGGCGGGGGGCTGGTGAGCAGTTCTTC.

V gene TRBV7-8 combines with J gene TRBJ2-3; the D is unclear. Germline V CDR1 and CDR2: SGHVS, FQNEAQ. CDR3 length: 14 residues. The germline V and J ends were trimmed by 1 base and 2 bases, with 7 bases remaining between them. The CDR3, as DNA: TGTGCCAGCAGCTTAGATCGAGTCACAGATACGCAGTATTTT. Translated: CASSLDRVTDTQYF.